Presented here are 27 T cell receptor beta chains from one specimen sequenced in a study of T cell responses to AZD1222 COVID-19 vaccine. Method: immunoSEQ multiplex PCR; TCRdb's copy keeps in-frame clones and lacks some. This sample yields about 180,000 clones, of which less than 90% are seen a single time; 1.6% belongs to the top ten. This specimen consisted of peripheral blood, obtained on day 0 of AZD1222 vaccination. The receptors here all came from an adult in good health.

The V and J genes are TRBV30 and TRBJ2-2; D assignment may be TRBD1 or TRBD2 (5 bases each). CDR1 and CDR2 (germline): GTSNPN, SVGIG (reference sequence). Trimming removed 4 bases at V and 1 base at J, with 16 bases between. This CDR3 is 16 amino acids long. CDR3 DNA sequence: TGTGCCTGGAAATCGTCGGGACGGCAGAACACCGGGGAGCTGTTTTTT. This translates into CAWKSSGRQNTGELFF.

The chain uses TRBV28 and TRBJ1-1, with D uncertain. Trimming took off 3 bases at V and 0 bases at J, with 11 bases between the two ends. The CDR3 runs to 15 residues. Germline CDR1 MDHEN, CDR2 SYDVKM. The CDR3 region is CASSLGGVMNTEAFF. CDR3 nucleotides: TGTGCCAGCAGTTTGGGCGGAGTAATGAACACTGAAGCTTTCTTT. Full variable domain (remainder filled in from reference TRBV28 and TRBJ1-1): DVKVTQSSRYLVKRTGEKVFLECVQDMDHENMFWYRQDPGLGLRLIYFSYDVKMKEKGDIPEGYSVSREKKERFSLILESASTNQTSMYLCASSLGGVMNTEAFFGQGTRLTVV.

This chain joins TRBV5-1 and TRBJ1-6; 7 positions match TRBD1. Germline V gene sequence: CDR1 SGHRS, CDR2 YFSETQ. The CDR3 is 14 residues long. Trimming at V came to 5 bases and at J to 7 bases, leaving 6 bases not matched to a gene. In nucleotides, the CDR3 is TGCGCCAGCAGTTACGACAGGGCAAATTCACCCCTCCACTTT. This sequence encodes CASSYDRANSPLHF. Filled out from reference TRBV5-1 and TRBJ1-6, the complete variable domain reads KAGVTQTPRYLIKTRGQQVTLSCSPISGHRSVSWYQQTPGQGLQFLFEYFSETQRNKGNFPGRFSGRQFSNSRSEMNVSTLELGDSALYLCASSYDRANSPLHFGNGTRLTVT.

In DNA form, the CDR3 reads TGTGCCAGCAGCTCCTCCCAATTTCACATGAACACCGGGGAGCTGTTTTTT. Amino acid sequence: CASSSSQFHMNTGELFF. This chain connects TRBV7-7 to TRBJ2-2; no definite D call. Germline CDR1 is SSHAT and CDR2 is FNYEAQ (reference sequence). The CDR3 consists of 17 residues. Trimming left V 4 bases short and J 1 base short, with 16 bases between.

Note on this clone: The sample holds other DNA sequences that translate to the same CDR3. This chain connects TRBV6-5 to TRBJ1-5; D unresolved. The CDR3 spans 15 residues. Deletions cut 0 bases from V and 4 bases from J, with 10 bases between. The germline V gene encodes CDR1 MNHEY and CDR2 SVGAGI. CDR3 region: CASSYSIDGNQPQHF. The CDR3 DNA reads TGTGCCAGCAGTTACTCGATCGACGGGAATCAGCCCCAGCATTTT.

This chain connects TRBV28 to TRBJ2-3; D may be TRBD1 (6 bases). Germline loops: CDR1 MDHEN, CDR2 SYDVKM. The CDR3 has 15 residues. V was shortened by 6 bases and J by 2 bases, with 15 bases between the two germline ends. CDR3 region: CASRPGDTNTDTQYF. CDR3 bases: TGTGCCAGCAGACCCGGGGACACCAACACAGATACGCAGTATTTT.

The count of this clone is one. The rearrangement uses TRBV19 and TRBJ2-6; TRBD1 is a possible D gene (6 bases). The CDR3 spans 16 residues. Trimming cost V 8 bases and J 0 bases, with 14 bases left between them. Germline V CDR1 and CDR2: LNHDA, SQIVND (reference sequence). The CDR3 spells CASGDIVNSGANVLTF. The DNA of the CDR3 is TGTGCCAGTGGGGACATAGTCAACTCTGGGGCCAACGTCCTGACTTTC.

The chain carries TRBV25-1 and TRBJ1-1, with TRBD1 as a possible D gene (5 bases). Germline-derived CDR1 and CDR2 are MGHDK and SYGVNS. Trimming pared 3 bases from V and 1 base from J, leaving 6 bases between. The CDR3 covers 13 residues. The CDR3, as DNA: TGTGCCAGCAGTGAGGGGGGGAACACTGAAGCTTTCTTT. Protein: CASSEGGNTEAFF.

The chain joins TRBV5-1 to TRBJ2-3; 11 bases fit TRBD2. Germline values: CDR1 SGHRS, CDR2 YFSETQ. The junction had 5 bases not matched to a gene; V was cut back by 4 bases and J by 4 bases. The CDR3 sequence is 15 residues long. The CDR3 spells CASSSVAGGSDTQYF. CDR3 nucleotide sequence: TGCGCCAGCAGCAGTGTAGCGGGAGGGTCAGATACGCAGTATTTT.

This chain uses TRBV5-1 with TRBJ1-4; unclear D gene. V was pared by 3 bases and J by 8 bases, with 11 bases between. The CDR3 runs 13 residues. From germline, CDR1 is SGHRS and CDR2 YFSETQ. In nucleotides, the CDR3 is TGCGCCAGCAGCTGGGCGGTGGGGGAAAAACTGTTTTTT. Its protein product is CASSWAVGEKLFF. The full variable domain, with the rest looked up from reference TRBV5-1 and TRBJ1-4, is KAGVTQTPRYLIKTRGQQVTLSCSPISGHRSVSWYQQTPGQGLQFLFEYFSETQRNKGNFPGRFSGRQFSNSRSEMNVSTLELGDSALYLCASSWAVGEKLFFGSGTQLSVL.

The V call is TRBV11-3, the J call TRBJ2-1; 7 bases agree with TRBD2. V was pared by 5 bases and J by 3 bases, with 13 bases of the junction left unmatched. The CDR3 contains 17 residues. Germline V lookup: CDR1 SGHNT, CDR2 YENEEA. The CDR3 sequence: CASSQVRGGVGYNEQFF. CDR3 nucleotides: TGTGCCAGCAGCCAAGTTCGCGGGGGTGTGGGCTACAATGAGCAGTTCTTC.

This chain links TRBV7-3 with TRBJ2-2; 9 nucleotides agree with TRBD2. This CDR3 has 17 amino acids. Trimming at V came to 5 bases and at J to 1 base, leaving 8 bases not matched to a gene. CDR1 is SGHTA, CDR2 FQGTGA, per germline. In DNA form, the CDR3 reads TGTGCCAGCAGCCGAAACTTAGCGGGAGTGAACACCGGGGAGCTGTTTTTT. Translating gives CASSRNLAGVNTGELFF.

V gene TRBV15 combines with J gene TRBJ2-2; unclear D gene. The germline V gene encodes CDR1 LNHNV and CDR2 YYDKDF (reference sequence). The CDR3 has 12 residues. The germline V and J ends were trimmed by 5 bases and 8 bases, with 9 bases remaining between them. The CDR3 DNA sequence: TGTGCCACCAGCCCCCGGACGGGGGAGCTGTTTTTT. It yields the protein CATSPRTGELFF.

The V and J genes are TRBV5-1 and TRBJ2-1; D possibly corresponds to TRBD1 (6 bases). Germline V gene lookup returns CDR1 SGHRS and CDR2 YFSETQ. The V end lost 4 bases, the J end lost 10 bases, and 12 bases lay between the germline ends. This CDR3 comprises 12 residues. DNA for the CDR3: TGCGCCAGCAGCCCCCCCGACAGGGAGCAGTTCTTC. This translates into CASSPPDREQFF.

The chain joins TRBV5-1 to TRBJ2-1; D possibly corresponds to TRBD1 (5 bases). Trimming took 4 bases from V and 8 from J, leaving 13 bases between them. The CDR3 spans 13 residues. Germline V lookup: CDR1 SGHRS, CDR2 YFSETQ. The CDR3 region is CASSQFDSYEQFF. In nucleotides, the CDR3 is TGCGCCAGCAGCCAATTTGACAGTTATGAGCAGTTCTTC.

The CDR3 here is CASSTRFVGTTNEKLFF. Here the CDR3 DNA reads TGTGCCAGTAGTACCCGTTTTGTCGGAACAACTAATGAAAAACTGTTTTTT. V is TRBV19 and J is TRBJ1-4; no firm D call. Between the trimmed V and J ends, which lost 4 bases and 0 bases, there was a span of 15 bases. The CDR3 covers 17 residues. Looked up from germline, CDR1 is LNHDA and CDR2 is SQIVND (reference sequence). Together with reference TRBV19 and TRBJ1-4, the CDR3 gives the full variable domain: DGGITQSPKYLFRKEGQNVTLSCEQNLNHDAMYWYRQDPGQGLRLIYYSQIVNDFQKGDIAEGYSVSREKKESFPLTVTSAQKNPTAFYLCASSTRFVGTTNEKLFFGSGTQLSVL.

This chain joins TRBV27 and TRBJ1-1; D is ambiguous. CDR1 and CDR2 (germline): MNHEY, SMNVEV (reference sequence). Trimming cost V 4 bases and J 3 bases, with 9 bases left between them. The CDR3 sequence is 13 residues long. DNA for the CDR3: TGTGCCAGCAGTTCAGAGTGGGACACTGAAGCTTTCTTT. Amino acid sequence: CASSSEWDTEAFF.

The chain is built from TRBV19 and TRBJ2-3; D possibly corresponds to TRBD1 (5 bases). V was cut by 4 bases and J by 6 bases, with 20 bases left in between. The CDR3 is 16 residues long. The germline gives CDR1 LNHDA, CDR2 SQIVND (reference sequence). The CDR3 is CASSKGSAGSKDTQYF. CDR3 in DNA: TGTGCCAGTAGTAAGGGGTCAGCAGGATCCAAGGATACGCAGTATTTT.

The rearrangement joins TRBV7-9 to TRBJ2-5, with TRBD1 identical over 9 bases. Germline trimming cut 5 bases from V and 4 bases from J; bases unmatched to any gene: 8. Germline-derived CDR1 and CDR2 are SEHNR and FQNEAQ (reference sequence). The CDR3 spans 15 residues. The CDR3 DNA follows: TGTGCCAGCAGCCGCGGACAGGGGTTGGGAGAGACCCAGTACTTC. This gives the protein CASSRGQGLGETQYF.

Only one count was recorded for this clone. The rearrangement links TRBV15 to TRBJ1-6; 9 bases align to TRBD1. Unmatched junction bases numbered 4, after V lost 3 bases and J lost 7 bases. CDR1 is LNHNV and CDR2 is YYDKDF in the germline V gene (reference sequence). The CDR3 covers 15 residues. The CDR3 coding sequence is TGTGCCACCAGCAGGACCGGGACAGGGAATTCACCCCTCCACTTT. Translation: CATSRTGTGNSPLHF.

The CDR3 region has the DNA TGCGCCAGCAGCCCCGGGACAGGGGGCAATCAGCCCCAGCATTTT. This codes for CASSPGTGGNQPQHF. The chain uses TRBV5-1 and TRBJ1-5; 10 bases are a match to TRBD1. In germline, CDR1 is SGHRS, CDR2 YFSETQ. After removal of 4 bases from V and 2 bases from J, the junction contained 3 bases not matched to a gene. This CDR3 region has 15 residues.

This clone showed up just a few times. This chain connects TRBV7-2 to TRBJ2-7, with unresolved D. This CDR3 spans 13 amino acids. Looked up from germline, CDR1 is SGHTA and CDR2 is FQGNSA. The germline V and J ends were trimmed by 1 base and 3 bases, with 7 bases remaining between them. CDR3 DNA: TGTGCCAGCAGCTTAGAGCCGTTCTACGAGCAGTACTTC. Protein: CASSLEPFYEQYF.

This clone showed up just a few times. The J gene is TRBJ2-1, the V gene TRBV11-2; D not certain. Trimming cost V 3 bases and J 9 bases, with 15 bases left between them. CDR3 length: 14 amino acids. Germline V gives CDR1 SGHAT, CDR2 FQNNGV. The CDR3 region has the DNA TGTGCCAGCAGCTTTAGTAAGGGTTGGGGTGAGCAGTTCTTC. Protein sequence: CASSFSKGWGEQFF.

The gene calls are TRBV2 and TRBJ1-1; unclear D gene. Germline CDR1 and CDR2: SNHLY and FYNNEI. V shed 8 bases and J shed 6 bases, with 10 bases lying between them. The CDR3 totals 11 residues. CDR3 sequence: CASPQRSEAFF. In DNA, the CDR3 is TGTGCCAGCCCACAGCGATCTGAAGCTTTCTTT. Full variable domain (remainder filled in from reference TRBV2 and TRBJ1-1): EPEVTQTPSHQVTQMGQEVILRCVPISNHLYFYWYRQILGQKVEFLVSFYNNEISEKSEIFDDQFSVERPDGSNFTLKIRSTKLEDSAMYFCASPQRSEAFFGQGTRLTVV.

The V and J genes are TRBV21-1 and TRBJ1-2. TRBV21-1 is a pseudogene segment. The CDR3 is 11 amino acids. CDR3: CASRKIYGYTF. Written as DNA, the CDR3 is TGTGCCAGCAGGAAGATTTATGGCTACACCTTC.

The table lists this clone with a count of one. V gene TRBV24-1 combines with J gene TRBJ2-3; D remains ambiguous. With 9 bases removed from V and 2 bases from J, the gap between germline ends came to 23 bases. CDR3 length: 17 amino acids. Germline V gene lookup returns CDR1 KGHDR and CDR2 SFDVKD. The CDR3 coding sequence is TGTGCCACCCCAGATCGGGTCAACCTGGATAACACAGATACGCAGTATTTT. It specifies CATPDRVNLDNTDTQYF.

The gene calls are TRBV10-3 and TRBJ2-3; D call uncertain. The CDR3 runs 14 residues. Between the trimmed V and J ends, which lost 10 bases and 0 bases, there was a span of 14 bases. CDR1 is ENHRY and CDR2 is SYGVKD in the germline V gene. CDR3 nucleotides: TGTGCCACAACCCTACCACACAGCACAGATACGCAGTATTTT. The encoded protein is CATTLPHSTDTQYF.